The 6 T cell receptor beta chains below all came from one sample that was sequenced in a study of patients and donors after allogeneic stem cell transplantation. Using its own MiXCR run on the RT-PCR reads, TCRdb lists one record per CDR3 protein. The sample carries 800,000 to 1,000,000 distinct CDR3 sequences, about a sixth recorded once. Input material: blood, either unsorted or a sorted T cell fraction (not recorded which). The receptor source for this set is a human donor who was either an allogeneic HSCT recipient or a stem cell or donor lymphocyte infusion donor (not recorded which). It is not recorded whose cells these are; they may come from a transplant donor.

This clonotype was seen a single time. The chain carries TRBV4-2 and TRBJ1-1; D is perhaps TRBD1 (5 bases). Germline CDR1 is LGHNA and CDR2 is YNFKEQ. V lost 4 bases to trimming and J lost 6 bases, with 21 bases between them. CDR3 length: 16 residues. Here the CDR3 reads CASSRGSPPGPSEAFF. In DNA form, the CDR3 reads TGTGCCAGCAGCCGGGGGTCTCCTCCAGGTCCCTCTGAAGCTTTCTTT.

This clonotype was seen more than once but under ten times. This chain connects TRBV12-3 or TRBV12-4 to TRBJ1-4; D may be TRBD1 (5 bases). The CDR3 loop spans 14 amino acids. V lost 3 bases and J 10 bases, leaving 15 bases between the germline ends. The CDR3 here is CASSFDRDGPKLFF. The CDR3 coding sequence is TGTGCCAGCAGTTTCGATAGGGACGGGCCAAAACTGTTTTTT.

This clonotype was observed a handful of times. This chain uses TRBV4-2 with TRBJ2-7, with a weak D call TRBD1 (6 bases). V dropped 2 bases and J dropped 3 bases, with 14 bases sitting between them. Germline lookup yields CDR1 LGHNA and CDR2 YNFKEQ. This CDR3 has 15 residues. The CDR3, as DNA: TGTGCCAGCAGCCAATTTGAGACAGGACGCTACGAGCAGTACTTC. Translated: CASSQFETGRYEQYF.

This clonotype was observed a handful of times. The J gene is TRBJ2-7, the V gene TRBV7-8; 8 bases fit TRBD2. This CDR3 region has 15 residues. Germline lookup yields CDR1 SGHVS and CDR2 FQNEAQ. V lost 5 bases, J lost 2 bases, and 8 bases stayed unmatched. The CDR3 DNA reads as TGTGCCAGCAGCCAGGGGCCGGGGGGGCCCTACGAGCAGTACTTC. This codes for CASSQGPGGPYEQYF.

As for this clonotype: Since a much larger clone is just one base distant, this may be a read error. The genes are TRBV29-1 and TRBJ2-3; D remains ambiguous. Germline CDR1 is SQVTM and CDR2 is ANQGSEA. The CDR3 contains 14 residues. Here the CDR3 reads CGVEVLVGTDTQYF. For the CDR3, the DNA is TGCGGCGTTGAGGTTCTAGTCGGCACAGATACGCAGTATTTT.

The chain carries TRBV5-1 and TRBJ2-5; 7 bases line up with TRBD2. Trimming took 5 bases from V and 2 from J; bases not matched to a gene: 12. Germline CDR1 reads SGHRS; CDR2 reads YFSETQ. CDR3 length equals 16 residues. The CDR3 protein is CASSLGMGGGQETQYF. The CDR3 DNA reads TGCGCCAGCAGTCTTGGGATGGGCGGGGGACAAGAGACCCAGTACTTC.